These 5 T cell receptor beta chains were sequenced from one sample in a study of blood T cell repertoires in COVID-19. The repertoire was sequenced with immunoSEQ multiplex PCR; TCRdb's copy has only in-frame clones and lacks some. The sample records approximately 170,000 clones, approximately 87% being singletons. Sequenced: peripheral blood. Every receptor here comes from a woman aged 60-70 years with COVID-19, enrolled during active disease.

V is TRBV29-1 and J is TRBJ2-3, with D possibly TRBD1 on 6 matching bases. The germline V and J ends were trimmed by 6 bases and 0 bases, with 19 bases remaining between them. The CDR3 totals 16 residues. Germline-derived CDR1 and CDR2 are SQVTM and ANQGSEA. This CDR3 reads CSVIYSTGPSTDTQYF. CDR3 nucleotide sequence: TGCAGCGTAATATACTCGACAGGACCTAGCACAGATACGCAGTATTTT.

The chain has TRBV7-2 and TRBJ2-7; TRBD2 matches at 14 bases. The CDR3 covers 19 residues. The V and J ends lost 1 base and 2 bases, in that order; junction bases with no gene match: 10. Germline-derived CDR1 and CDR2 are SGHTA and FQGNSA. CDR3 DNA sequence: TGTGCCAGCAGCTTAGGCCGAGGGACTAGCGGGAGAAGGCCCTACGAGCAGTACTTC. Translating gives CASSLGRGTSGRRPYEQYF.

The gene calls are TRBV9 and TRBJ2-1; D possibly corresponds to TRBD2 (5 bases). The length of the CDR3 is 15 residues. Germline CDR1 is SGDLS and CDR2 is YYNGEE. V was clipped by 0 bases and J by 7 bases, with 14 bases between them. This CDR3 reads CASSVGGSRRNEQFF. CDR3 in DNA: TGTGCCAGCAGCGTAGGAGGGAGTCGGAGGAATGAGCAGTTCTTC.

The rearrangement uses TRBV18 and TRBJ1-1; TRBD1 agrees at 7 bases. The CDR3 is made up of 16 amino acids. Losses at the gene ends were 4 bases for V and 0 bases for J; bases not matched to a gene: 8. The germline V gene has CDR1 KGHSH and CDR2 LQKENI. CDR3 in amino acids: CASSHNPGQMNTEAFF. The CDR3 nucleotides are TGTGCCAGCTCACATAACCCGGGACAGATGAACACTGAAGCTTTCTTT.

CDR3 protein: CASSYKASYEQYF. CDR3 DNA: TGTGCCAGCAGTTATAAGGCTAGCTACGAGCAGTACTTC. The V and J genes are TRBV6-5 and TRBJ2-7; D remains ambiguous. Deletions cut 3 bases from V and 3 bases from J, with 9 bases between. The germline V gene encodes CDR1 MNHEY and CDR2 SVGAGI. CDR3 length: 13 amino acids.